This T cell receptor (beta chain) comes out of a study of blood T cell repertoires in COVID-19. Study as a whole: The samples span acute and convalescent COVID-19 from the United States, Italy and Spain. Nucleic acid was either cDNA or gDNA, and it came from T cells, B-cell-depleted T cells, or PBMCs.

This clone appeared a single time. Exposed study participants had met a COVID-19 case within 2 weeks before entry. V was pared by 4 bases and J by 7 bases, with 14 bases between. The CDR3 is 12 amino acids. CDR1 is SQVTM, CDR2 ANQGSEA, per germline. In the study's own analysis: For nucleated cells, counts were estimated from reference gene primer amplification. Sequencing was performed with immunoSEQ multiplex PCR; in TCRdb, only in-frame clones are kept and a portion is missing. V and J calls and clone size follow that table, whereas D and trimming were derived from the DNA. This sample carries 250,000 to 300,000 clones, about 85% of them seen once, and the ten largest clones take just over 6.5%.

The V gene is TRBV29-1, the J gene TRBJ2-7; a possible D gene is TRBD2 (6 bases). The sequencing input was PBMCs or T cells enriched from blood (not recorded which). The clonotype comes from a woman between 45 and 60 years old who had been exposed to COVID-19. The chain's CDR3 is CSVGGGWREQYF. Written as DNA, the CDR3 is TGCAGCGTTGGAGGAGGGTGGCGAGAGCAGTACTTC.